This T cell receptor (beta chain) was captured in a study of T-cell memory formation after mild COVID-19. Study-level results: Clones shrinking from day 15 to 85 showed even CD4/CD8 mixes; later expanders tilted CD4+.

TCRdb re-analysed the 5' RACE reads in MiXCR, keeping a single row per CDR3 protein. The sample lists under 300,000 distinct CDR3 sequences, over 7% occurring once. Trimming removed 5 bases from V and 8 bases from J, with 21 bases in between. The CDR3 loop spans 15 amino acids. CDR1 LNHNV and CDR2 YYDKDF come from the germline V gene (reference sequence). This clonotype was recorded a few times. The antigen is unknown. The chain carries TRBV15 and TRBJ1-2; D is possibly TRBD1 (6 bases). This clonotype originated in a man aged 18 to 30 who had mild COVID-19 (a few samples of this study predate the infection). Cell type and time point are not known. Sample: PBMCs or a T cell subset sorted from them (not recorded which). The DNA for the CDR3 is TGTGCCACCAGCGAAAGAGGGGGACCGCTGCGGGGCTACACCTTC. It yields the protein CATSERGGPLRGYTF.